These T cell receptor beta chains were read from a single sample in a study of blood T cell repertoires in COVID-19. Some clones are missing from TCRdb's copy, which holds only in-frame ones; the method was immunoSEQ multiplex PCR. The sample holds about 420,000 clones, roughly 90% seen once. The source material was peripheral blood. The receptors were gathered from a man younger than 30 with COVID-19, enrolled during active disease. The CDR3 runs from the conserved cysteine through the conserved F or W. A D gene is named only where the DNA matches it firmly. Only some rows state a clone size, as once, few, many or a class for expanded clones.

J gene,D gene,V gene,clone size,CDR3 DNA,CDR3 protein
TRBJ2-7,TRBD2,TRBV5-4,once,TGTGCCAGCGCGGAAACGGGTCTAGCGGGAGTCTACGAGCAGTACTTC,CASAETGLAGVYEQYF
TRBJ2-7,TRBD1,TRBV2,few,TGTGCCAGCAAGAGGGACAGTTCCTACGAGCAGTACTTC,CASKRDSSYEQYF
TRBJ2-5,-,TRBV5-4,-,TGTGCCAGCAGCCTAGCAGGGGCCCAAGAGACCCAGTACTTC,CASSLAGAQETQYF
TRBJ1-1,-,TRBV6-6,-,TGTGCCAGCAGTTACTCGTTGGGGGGACGGACTGAAGCTTTCTTT,CASSYSLGGRTEAFF
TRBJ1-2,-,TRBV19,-,TGTGCCAGCCAAGGTCCGGGGTTGGCTAACTATGGCTACACCTTC,CASQGPGLANYGYTF
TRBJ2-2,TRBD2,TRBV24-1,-,TGTGCCACCAGCTCCGGGGGGGCAGGGGCCGGCGGGGAGCTGTTTTTT,CATSSGGAGAGGELFF
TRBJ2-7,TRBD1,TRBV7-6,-,TGTGCCAGCAGCGTCCGGGACAGGGGAGACGAGCAGTACTTC,CASSVRDRGDEQYF
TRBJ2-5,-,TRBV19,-,TGTGCCAGTAGTGCCGACTCTTATGATGGGGAGACCCAGTACTTC,CASSADSYDGETQYF
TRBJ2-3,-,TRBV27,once,TGTGCCAGCATGGACATCACAGATACGCAGTATTTT,CASMDITDTQYF
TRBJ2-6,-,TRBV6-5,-,TGTGCCAGCAGTTTATCAGACTCTGGGGCCAACGTCCTGACTTTC,CASSLSDSGANVLTF
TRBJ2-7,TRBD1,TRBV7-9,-,TGTGCCAGCAGCCCGGGACAGAACTACGAGCAGTACTTC,CASSPGQNYEQYF
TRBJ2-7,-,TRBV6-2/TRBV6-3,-,TGTGCCAGCAGTAGCCTCTACGAGCAGTACTTC,CASSSLYEQYF
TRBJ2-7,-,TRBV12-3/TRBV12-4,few,TGTGCCAGCAGTTCCTACTACGAGCAGTACTTC,CASSSYYEQYF
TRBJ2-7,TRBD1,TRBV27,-,TGTGCCAGCAGTTTCCGGGACAGTCCCTACGAGCAGTACTTC,CASSFRDSPYEQYF
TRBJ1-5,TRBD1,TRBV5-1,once,TGCGCCAGCAGCCTAGGGACAGGGGTTAATCAGCCCCAGCATTTT,CASSLGTGVNQPQHF
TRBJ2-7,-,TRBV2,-,TGTGCCAGCAAGAGGGTATACGAGCAGTACTTC,CASKRVYEQYF
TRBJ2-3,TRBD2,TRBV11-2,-,TGTGCCAGCAGCTTTGCGGGAGCAGATACGCAGTATTTT,CASSFAGADTQYF
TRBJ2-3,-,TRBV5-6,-,TGTGCCAGCAGCTTGGCGAGCACAGATACGCAGTATTTT,CASSLASTDTQYF
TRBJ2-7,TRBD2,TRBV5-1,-,TGCGCCAGCAGCTTGGGGGGGACTAGCGTCTACGAGCAGTACTTC,CASSLGGTSVYEQYF
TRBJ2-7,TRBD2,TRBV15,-,TGTGCCACCAGCTCGGGGGGGAGAGGGTACGAGCAGTACTTC,CATSSGGRGYEQYF
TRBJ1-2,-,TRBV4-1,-,TGCGCCAGCAGCCAAGATTTGGCCTATGGCTACACCTTC,CASSQDLAYGYTF
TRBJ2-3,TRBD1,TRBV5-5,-,TGTGCCAGCAGCGGGGACAGGGCAGATACGCAGTATTTT,CASSGDRADTQYF
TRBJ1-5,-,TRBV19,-,TGTGCCAGTAACTTAGACAGCGGGACTCAGCCCCAGCATTTT,CASNLDSGTQPQHF
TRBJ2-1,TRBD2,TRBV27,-,TGTGCCAGCAGTTCATACGGGACTAGGCGCAATGAGCAGTTCTTC,CASSSYGTRRNEQFF
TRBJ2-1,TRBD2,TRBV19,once,TGTGCCAGTAGAAGCAGCCCCACTAGCGGGGGGTCGGGGGAGCAGTTCTTC,CASRSSPTSGGSGEQFF
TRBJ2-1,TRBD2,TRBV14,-,TGTGCCAGCAGCCAATTTGGACTAGCGGGGCTTGGGCAGTTCTTC,CASSQFGLAGLGQFF
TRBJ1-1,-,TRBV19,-,TGTGCCAGTAGACAGGGAGGGGGATTCACTGAAGCTTTCTTT,CASRQGGGFTEAFF
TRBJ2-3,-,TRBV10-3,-,TGTGCCATCAGTGAGTCGAGGTCGTTAAATTTCACAGATACGCAGTATTTT,CAISESRSLNFTDTQYF
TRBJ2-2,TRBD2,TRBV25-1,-,TGTGCCAGCAGTGGCGGGGGAGGCACCGGGGAGCTGTTTTTT,CASSGGGGTGELFF
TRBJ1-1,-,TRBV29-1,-,TGCAGCGTTGAATATAGGTCGGGGAAGACTGAAGCTTTCTTT,CSVEYRSGKTEAFF
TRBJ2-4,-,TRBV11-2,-,TGTGCCAGCAGCTTAGCAGGCTTAGCCAAAAACATTCAGTACTTC,CASSLAGLAKNIQYF
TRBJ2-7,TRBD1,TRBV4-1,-,TGCGCCAGCAGCCAAGCACGAGGGACAGGGGAGCAGTACTTC,CASSQARGTGEQYF
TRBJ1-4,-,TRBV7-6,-,TGTGCCAGCAGCTTAGGGGCAGTCCATAATGAAAAACTGTTTTTT,CASSLGAVHNEKLFF
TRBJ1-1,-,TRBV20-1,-,TGCAGTGCTAGAGGGCAGGAGGCAGCTTTCTTT,CSARGQEAAFF
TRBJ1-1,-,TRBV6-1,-,TGTGCCAGCAGTGAACGTAGGGGGAACACTGAAGCTTTCTTT,CASSERRGNTEAFF
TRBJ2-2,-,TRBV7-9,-,TGTGCCAGCAGCCGGACGGGAAACACCGGGGAGCTGTTTTTT,CASSRTGNTGELFF
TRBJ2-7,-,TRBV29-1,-,TGCAGCGTTAACTCACAGCGGTACGAGCAGTACTTC,CSVNSQRYEQYF
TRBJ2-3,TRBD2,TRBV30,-,TGTGCCTGGTCGTCCGATCTAGCGGGCACAGATACGCAGTATTTT,CAWSSDLAGTDTQYF
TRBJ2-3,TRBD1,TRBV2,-,TGTGCCAGCACCCTTCGGGGACAGGGGCGAGATACGCAGTATTTT,CASTLRGQGRDTQYF
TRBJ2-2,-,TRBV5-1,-,TGCGCCAGCAGCTTGGTTTCCGGGACCGGGGAGCTGTTTTTT,CASSLVSGTGELFF
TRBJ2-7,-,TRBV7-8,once,TGTGCCAGCAGCTTAGTAGGGGGACGGTTAGACTACGAGCAGTACTTC,CASSLVGGRLDYEQYF
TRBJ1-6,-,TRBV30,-,TGTGCCTGGAGTCGACAGGATAATTCACCCCTCCACTTT,CAWSRQDNSPLHF
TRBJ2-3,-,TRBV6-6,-,TGTGCCAGCTCTCCTCAGCTGCGAGGAGTGGATACGCAGTATTTT,CASSPQLRGVDTQYF